This T cell receptor (beta chain) was obtained from a study of read filtering for tumor transcriptome and immune sequencing (dated by TCRdb to 2020 to 2022). About the investigation overall: The cohort consisted of under 20 male and around 14 female patients, with a mean age of 65.9 years and an age range of about 40 to 85. By revised international staging, eight or nine patients were R-ISS I, roughly 17 were R-ISS II and 7 were R-ISS III. Whole-transcriptome libraries were prepared with the TruSeq RNA Access Library Prep Kit after DNase treatment. Per sample, about 4.05 to 11 million TCR-region mapped reads were obtained with IR-seq, compared with only about 80 to 1,400 with RNA-seq. Using the same bone marrow samples, the study ran both targeted immune repertoire sequencing and bulk whole-transcriptome sequencing and then compared the TCR repertoires from each method. A main aim was a read-filtering strategy for immune repertoire data, specifically whether clonotypes supported by a single read should be removed. General findings and caveats noted by the study authors: Rather than purified T cells, the sorted CD138-negative fraction was a mixed bone marrow immune population. Clonotypes were captured by IR-seq at much higher depth and more reliably than by RNA-seq, and smaller IR-seq throughput was sufficient for identification of most shared clonotypes. In IR-seq, roughly four fifths of clonotypes but about 4% of total reads were represented by single-read clonotypes, whereas in RNA-seq, roughly three quarters of clonotypes and approximately 45% of reads were represented by single-read clonotypes. Removing single-read clonotypes increased the correlation between IR-seq and RNA-seq shared clonotype proportions.

Starting from roughly 440 ng RNA, TCR libraries were constructed with the Immunoverse kit using molecular barcoded adaptors that cover the alpha/delta and beta/gamma chains. The same RNA used for transcriptome sequencing was used for TCR library preparation. Sequencing of TCR libraries was carried out on an Illumina HiSeq 4000 with 2 x 150 cycles. The published analysis was carried out like this. MiXCR aligned TCR reads to human V, D, J and C references and assembled the aligned reads into CDR3 clonotypes, with quality filtering and error correction included. The tcR package in R was used to analyze clonotype counts and gene usage diversity. Raw mapping reads were checked after the RNA-seq reads had been mapped by STAR aligner version 2.5.3a onto the human GRCh37 genome. IR-seq fastq files were randomly downsampled with Seqtk 1.3 to test the effect of sequencing depth on detected clonotypes. TCRdb reprocessed the public reads (quality trimming at Q25 with fastp, clone calling with MiXCR) and kept in-frame beta chains. Rows with one shared CDR3 protein collapse into an entry with the most common genes and DNA. The V and J calls here are based on TCRdb, not the publication. Across this sample there are approximately 90,000 distinct CDR3 sequences, with roughly an eighth seen only once. About 15% of the sample goes to the ten largest clones.

CDR1 and CDR2 are drawn from the germline V gene: SGHRS, YFSETQ. V is shortened by 7 bases, J by 0 bases, and the region joining them spans 13 bases. The CDR3 goes from the cysteine to the phenylalanine over 15 residues. The retained sequence is limited to the CDR3, 45 bases, with the frame set at the first base. This clonotype was seen ten or more times. It has no known antigen specificity. Per-base quality was not reported, and no clone a single base away is much larger than it. Each patient had bone marrow sampled at the time of active disease. Ficoll-Hypaque density gradient centrifugation was used to isolate the bone marrow mononuclear cells. To remove myeloma plasma cells, the cells were labeled with CD138 magnetic microbeads on a MACS separator, and CD138-negative cells were then collected by negative selection. Flow cytometry on an Attune NxT with CD138 antibodies was used to check the purity of the isolated cells. Total RNA was extracted using TRIzol reagent and was quantified on a NanoDrop spectrophotometer. For each patient, the CD138-negative bone marrow sample underwent paired RNA-seq and IR-seq.

This receptor was identified in a donor at least 40 years old with multiple myeloma. The V and J genes are TRBV5-1 and TRBJ1-4; TRBD1 might be the D gene, on 6 matching bases. Specimen: a population of CD138-negative cells sorted from bone marrow. Per the publication, the cell subset or site label means: bone marrow mononuclear cells depleted of CD138+ plasma/myeloma cells by negative magnetic selection. The DNA reads as follows: TGCGCCAGCGCCGCCGAGGGGGCAACTAATGAAAAACTGTTTTTT. This encodes CASAAEGATNEKLFF.